The 26 T cell receptor beta chains reported below all come from one sample, sequenced in a study of shared clonotypes between healthy human individuals. Profiling relied on immunoSEQ multiplex PCR, and the TCRdb table lists in-frame clones only, not all of them. The data contain around 1.1 million clones, roughly 77% of them seen just once; the ten biggest clones take up roughly 0.82%. Source material: memory CD4+ T cells from PBMCs. Subset given: CD45RA-negative fraction. The receptors were gathered from a man aged 18 to 30 in good health. Some clones in this sample may be carry-over from other donors' samples.

This clone was counted between two and nine times. The rearrangement joins TRBV28 to TRBJ2-4; no definite D call. The V and J ends lost 10 bases and 0 bases respectively, with 19 bases between them. Germline V gene data show CDR1 as MDHEN and CDR2 as SYDVKM. The CDR3 is 16 amino acids. The CDR3 nucleotides read TGTGCCACTCTCCCTCCCCGGCAGTTAGCCAAAAACATTCAGTACTTC. Translating it yields CATLPPRQLAKNIQYF. The full variable domain, with the rest looked up from reference TRBV28 and TRBJ2-4, is DVKVTQSSRYLVKRTGEKVFLECVQDMDHENMFWYRQDPGLGLRLIYFSYDVKMKEKGDIPEGYSVSREKKERFSLILESASTNQTSMYLCATLPPRQLAKNIQYFGAGTRLSVL.

The rearrangement links TRBV7-9 to TRBJ1-2; D call uncertain. This CDR3 has 13 residues. Trimming took 1 base from V and 6 from J, leaving 9 bases between them. Germline CDR1 SEHNR, CDR2 FQNEAQ (reference sequence). The CDR3 sequence is CASSLDDGNGYTF. In DNA form, the CDR3 reads TGTGCCAGCAGCTTAGATGATGGGAATGGCTACACCTTC.

V is TRBV12-5 and J is TRBJ1-5; D remains unclear. There are 12 residues in the CDR3. Germline lookup yields CDR1 LGHNT and CDR2 FRNRAP. With 3 bases removed from V and 3 bases from J, the gap between germline ends came to 3 bases. The CDR3, as DNA: TGTGCTAGTGGTTTTGCCAATCAGCCCCAGCATTTT. Translating it yields CASGFANQPQHF.

V usage is TRBV5-1 and J usage is TRBJ2-6, with TRBD1 matching 7 bases. CDR3 length equals 14 residues. Germline CDR1 reads SGHRS; CDR2 reads YFSETQ. Trimming cost V 2 bases and J 9 bases; bases outside gene matches: 5. This CDR3 reads CASSLTGTDNVLTF. The CDR3 DNA follows: TGCGCCAGCAGCTTAACCGGGACAGACAACGTCCTGACTTTC.

This sequence joins TRBV6-5 and TRBJ2-3, with 8 bases identical to TRBD1. Germline CDR1 MNHEY, CDR2 SVGAGI. This CDR3 contains 15 residues. V lost 6 bases, J lost 3 bases, and 8 bases stayed unmatched. The CDR3 reads CASRSGQGRTDTQYF. The CDR3 DNA follows: TGTGCCAGCAGGAGCGGACAGGGTCGGACAGATACGCAGTATTTT.

This sequence joins TRBV2 and TRBJ2-1; D not resolved. Trimming cost V 6 bases and J 5 bases, with 11 bases left between them. This CDR3 has 13 amino acids. CDR1 is SNHLY, CDR2 FYNNEI, per germline. CDR3 DNA sequence: TGTGCCAGCAGGGCCGGGTCCCACAATGAGCAGTTCTTC. This codes for CASRAGSHNEQFF. The full variable domain, in which reference TRBV2 and TRBJ2-1 provide the parts outside the CDR3, is EPEVTQTPSHQVTQMGQEVILRCVPISNHLYFYWYRQILGQKVEFLVSFYNNEISEKSEIFDDQFSVERPDGSNFTLKIRSTKLEDSAMYFCASRAGSHNEQFFGPGTRLTVL.

The chain is built from TRBV18 and TRBJ1-4; 9 positions agree with TRBD1. V trimming: 3 bases; J trimming: 5 bases; junction bases outside the gene matches: 7. CDR1 and CDR2 from the germline V gene are KGHSH and LQKENI. This CDR3 spans 16 amino acids. CDR3 region: CASSPGTGQLNEKLFF. DNA of the CDR3: TGTGCCAGCTCACCCGGGACAGGGCAACTGAATGAAAAACTGTTTTTT.

The chain recombines TRBV7-3 with TRBJ2-3; 7 bases fit TRBD2. The CDR3 is 15 residues long. CDR1 and CDR2 (germline): SGHTA, FQGTGA. J lost 0 bases, V lost 4 bases, and 4 bases had no gene match. This CDR3 is CASSYSGPSTDTQYF. The CDR3 DNA follows: TGTGCCAGCAGCTATAGCGGGCCGAGCACAGATACGCAGTATTTT.

This clone was found a few times. DNA for the CDR3: TGCGCCAGCTCCTCATCAGGGGGCGCCTACGAGCAGTACTTC. Its translation is CASSSSGGAYEQYF. This chain uses TRBV5-1 with TRBJ2-7; TRBD1 matches 8 bases. Germline trimming cut 7 bases from V and 2 bases from J; bases unmatched to any gene: 8. Germline assignment: CDR1 SGHRS and CDR2 YFSETQ. This CDR3 is built from 14 residues.

J is TRBJ2-2 and V is TRBV6-5; TRBD1 agrees at 8 bases. Per germline, CDR1 MNHEY and CDR2 SVGAGI. The CDR3 totals 14 residues. The junction had 4 bases not matched to a gene; V was cut back by 6 bases and J by 4 bases. CDR3 loop: CASRPTGGTGELFF. The CDR3 coding sequence is TGTGCCAGCAGACCTACAGGGGGCACCGGGGAGCTGTTTTTT.

This rearrangement joins TRBV19 to TRBJ2-1, with TRBD2 matching 13 bases. The V segment lost 7 bases and the J segment 2 bases; nucleotides outside the gene matches: 5. The CDR3 is 16 amino acids. Germline values: CDR1 LNHDA, CDR2 SQIVND (reference sequence). In nucleotides, the CDR3 is TGTGCCAGTACCACGACTAGCGGGGGGACCTACAATGAGCAGTTCTTC. Encoded protein: CASTTTSGGTYNEQFF.

For this clone: Other DNA variants within this sample encode the same CDR3. This sequence joins TRBV18 and TRBJ2-7; the match to TRBD1 covers 9 bases. The V gene end was trimmed by 3 bases and the J gene end by 0 bases; junction bases not matched to a gene: 3. This CDR3 comprises 15 residues. Germline V CDR1 and CDR2: KGHSH, LQKENI. CDR3 nucleotides: TGTGCCAGCTCACCTGGGACAGGGAGCTCCTACGAGCAGTACTTC. This codes for CASSPGTGSSYEQYF. Together with reference TRBV18 and TRBJ2-7, the CDR3 gives the full variable domain: NAGVMQNPRHLVRRRGQEARLRCSPMKGHSHVYWYRQLPEEGLKFMVYLQKENIIDESGMPKERFSAEFPKEGPSILRIQQVVRGDSAAYFCASSPGTGSSYEQYFGPGTRLTVT.

The chain is built from TRBV27 and TRBJ1-2; TRBD1 might be the D (5 bases). Germline V gene sequence: CDR1 MNHEY, CDR2 SMNVEV (reference sequence). This CDR3 contains 14 residues. The V and J ends lost 11 bases and 4 bases respectively, with 20 bases between them. CDR3 in DNA: TGTGCCGCCTCTCCCCGACAGACCGGCTATGGCTACACCTTC. Translating it yields CAASPRQTGYGYTF.

V usage is TRBV27 and J usage is TRBJ1-2; a possible D gene is TRBD1 (5 bases). V was cut by 8 bases and J by 4 bases, with 14 bases left in between. The CDR3 contains 13 residues. Germline loops: CDR1 MNHEY, CDR2 SMNVEV (reference sequence). In DNA, the CDR3 is TGTGCCAGCTTTCAGCGGGGGGGCTATGGCTACACCTTC. Protein: CASFQRGGYGYTF.

The chain uses TRBV9 and TRBJ2-1; tentative D call: TRBD2 (7 bases). The V end lost 3 bases, the J end lost 7 bases, and 14 bases lay between the germline ends. Germline CDR1 and CDR2: SGDLS and YYNGEE. This CDR3 is 14 amino acids long. In nucleotides, the CDR3 is TGTGCCAGCAGCGCGGGGGGCGTGGGAAATGAGCAGTTCTTC. As protein: CASSAGGVGNEQFF.

This chain uses TRBV5-1 with TRBJ2-2, with D unresolved. CDR1 and CDR2 from the germline V gene are SGHRS and YFSETQ. Trimming shortened V by 9 bases and J by 0 bases, and 15 bases separated the two germline ends. This CDR3 spans 15 amino acids. The CDR3 DNA follows: TGCGCCACAACGGACGGCGCTGCGAACACCGGGGAGCTGTTTTTT. Residues: CATTDGAANTGELFF.

This rearrangement joins TRBV27 to TRBJ1-1, with D possibly being TRBD1 (5 bases). This CDR3 contains 15 residues. CDR1 is MNHEY and CDR2 is SMNVEV in the germline V gene (reference sequence). V was clipped by 7 bases and J by 1 base, with 16 bases between them. CDR3 DNA sequence: TGTGCCAGCACTCTAAGGGGCCCGGGGAACACTGAAGCTTTCTTT. Translated: CASTLRGPGNTEAFF.

The rearrangement links TRBV19 to TRBJ2-7, with 11 positions matching TRBD1. V lost 8 bases and J lost 1; bases outside the gene matches: 7. Germline CDR1 reads LNHDA; CDR2 reads SQIVND (reference sequence). This CDR3 is 15 amino acids long. The CDR3: CASGLGQGGSYEQYF. Written as DNA, the CDR3 is TGTGCCAGTGGCTTGGGACAGGGGGGATCCTACGAGCAGTACTTC.

The chain couples TRBV7-9 to TRBJ1-2; the D gene is possibly TRBD1 (6 bases). The CDR3 has 17 amino acids. Trimming pared 7 bases from V and 1 base from J, leaving 22 bases between. The germline CDR1 and CDR2 sequences are SEHNR and FQNEAQ (reference sequence). CDR3 in amino acids: CASTGGTTGWRNYGYTF. The DNA of the CDR3 is TGTGCCAGCACAGGAGGGACCACAGGGTGGCGTAACTATGGCTACACCTTC.

This rearrangement joins TRBV30 to TRBJ1-1; D is ambiguous. The V gene lost 8 bases and the J gene lost 7 bases, with 11 bases spanning the gap. Germline CDR1 and CDR2: GTSNPN and SVGIG (reference sequence). The CDR3 runs to 10 residues. The CDR3 DNA is TGTGCCGGCCACGCAGATGAAGCTTTCTTT. It yields the protein CAGHADEAFF.

This clone came up a few times. The rearrangement links TRBV4-1 to TRBJ1-1; no firm D call. Trimming shortened V by 0 bases and J by 2 bases, and 13 bases separated the two germline ends. CDR3 length: 16 residues. In germline, CDR1 is MGHRA, CDR2 YSYEKL. For the CDR3, the DNA is TGCGCCAGCAGCCAAGAAACCGCAAGGTTTAACACTGAAGCTTTCTTT. As protein: CASSQETARFNTEAFF.

The chain combines TRBV7-2 with TRBJ1-1; D might be TRBD1 (5 bases). The CDR3 runs 16 residues. Germline CDR1 is SGHTA and CDR2 is FQGNSA. Between the trimmed V and J ends, which lost 1 base and 0 bases, there was a span of 12 bases. The CDR3 nucleotides are TGTGCCAGCAGCTTAGGGGTTAACAGGATGAACACTGAAGCTTTCTTT. This gives the protein CASSLGVNRMNTEAFF.

CDR3 bases: TGTGCCAGCGATGAGACCGGGGAGCTGTTTTTT. Amino acid sequence: CASDETGELFF. The rearrangement links TRBV9 to TRBJ2-2; D is uncertain. V gave up 7 bases and J gave up 5 bases, with 6 bases separating them. Germline loops: CDR1 SGDLS, CDR2 YYNGEE. The CDR3 runs to 11 residues.

The chain uses TRBV5-1 and TRBJ2-1; 8 nucleotides align to TRBD2. V shed 0 bases, J shed 13 bases, and the junction held 12 bases outside the gene matches. This CDR3 comprises 15 residues. Looked up from germline, CDR1 is SGHRS and CDR2 is YFSETQ. CDR3 sequence: CASSLARGGHQGQFF. CDR3 DNA: TGCGCCAGCAGCTTGGCCCGGGGGGGTCACCAAGGCCAGTTCTTC.

This clone was seen a few times. The chain is built from TRBV5-1 and TRBJ2-5, with D perhaps given as TRBD1 or TRBD2 (5 bases each). Per the germline V gene, CDR1 is SGHRS and CDR2 is YFSETQ. There are 15 residues in the CDR3. Trimming stripped 0 bases from V and 1 base from J, with 10 bases between. The CDR3 bases are TGCGCCAGCAGCTTGGGGGGGAATGTCCAAGAGACCCAGTACTTC. Protein product: CASSLGGNVQETQYF.

The chain has TRBV28 and TRBJ2-1; D is possibly TRBD2 (5 bases). CDR1 MDHEN and CDR2 SYDVKM come from the germline V gene. V gave up 5 bases and J gave up 3 bases, with 8 bases separating them. This CDR3 has 13 residues. CDR3 bases: TGTGCCAGCAGTAGCGGATTCTACAATGAGCAGTTCTTC. It yields the protein CASSSGFYNEQFF.